These T cell receptor beta chains were read from a single sample in a study of CD8 T cells in Susac syndrome. TCRdb analysed the immunoSEQ multiplex PCR reads with MiXCR anew, one entry per CDR3 protein. The sample carries 210,000 or so distinct CDR3 sequences, about 94% recorded once. The sequencing input was CD4+ T cells from PBMCs. The receptor source for this set is a human donor with Susac syndrome. Both conserved end residues are part of each CDR3. Fields, in order: V gene, clone size, J gene, D gene, CDR3 DNA, CDR3 protein. A D gene is named only where the DNA matches it firmly. Size is omitted from some rows. Given values are once, few, many or a class for expanded clones.

v_call: TRBV27; clone_size: -; j_call: TRBJ1-1; d_call: -; cdr3_nt: TGTGCCAGCCACTTTAGGCTTAACACTGAAGCTTTCTTT; cdr3_aa: CASHFRLNTEAFF
v_call: TRBV20-1; clone_size: -; j_call: TRBJ2-5; d_call: TRBD1; cdr3_nt: TGCAGTGCTCGGGACAGCACCAAAGAGACCCAGTACTTC; cdr3_aa: CSARDSTKETQYF
v_call: TRBV20-1; clone_size: -; j_call: TRBJ1-5; d_call: TRBD1; cdr3_nt: TGCAGTGCGACCGACAGGGGGGATCAGCCCCAGCATTTT; cdr3_aa: CSATDRGDQPQHF
v_call: TRBV18; clone_size: -; j_call: TRBJ2-1; d_call: TRBD2; cdr3_nt: TGTGCCAGCTCACCACCGCGCGGGGGTTACAATGAGCAGTTCTTC; cdr3_aa: CASSPPRGGYNEQFF
v_call: TRBV5-1; clone_size: -; j_call: TRBJ2-4; d_call: -; cdr3_nt: TGCGCCAGCGCCCCCACCGAGGGGGCCAAAAACATTCAGTACTTC; cdr3_aa: CASAPTEGAKNIQYF
v_call: TRBV30; clone_size: -; j_call: TRBJ1-2; d_call: TRBD1; cdr3_nt: TGTGCCTGGAATCACCTTTACAGGGGCTCTGACTATGGCTACACCTTC; cdr3_aa: CAWNHLYRGSDYGYTF
v_call: TRBV5-1; clone_size: once; j_call: TRBJ1-4; d_call: -; cdr3_nt: TGCGCCAGCAGCCCGAATGCTCCCTTTGGGGAAAAACTGTTTTTT; cdr3_aa: CASSPNAPFGEKLFF
v_call: TRBV20-1; clone_size: once; j_call: TRBJ2-1; d_call: TRBD2; cdr3_nt: TGCAGTGCTCTAGCGGGGGGGCCGAATGAGCAGTTCTTC; cdr3_aa: CSALAGGPNEQFF
v_call: TRBV7-9; clone_size: -; j_call: TRBJ1-5; d_call: TRBD1; cdr3_nt: TGTGCCAGCAGCCCGACAGGGGGTCATCAGCCCCAGCATTTT; cdr3_aa: CASSPTGGHQPQHF
v_call: TRBV5-1; clone_size: once; j_call: TRBJ1-1; d_call: -; cdr3_nt: TGCGCCAGCAGCTTGAGCTCTTACACTGAAGCTTTCTTT; cdr3_aa: CASSLSSYTEAFF
v_call: TRBV5-6; clone_size: -; j_call: TRBJ2-7; d_call: -; cdr3_nt: TGTGCCAGCAGCCTGGACGGGGGTCTGCACTTC; cdr3_aa: CASSLDGGLHF
v_call: TRBV11-2; clone_size: -; j_call: TRBJ1-5; d_call: -; cdr3_nt: TGTGCCAGCAGCTTGGACCGCAATCAGCCCCAGCATTTT; cdr3_aa: CASSLDRNQPQHF
v_call: TRBV29-1; clone_size: -; j_call: TRBJ1-1; d_call: -; cdr3_nt: TGCAGCGCCCGCCGGAAGGGGAACACTGAAGCTTTCTTT; cdr3_aa: CSARRKGNTEAFF
v_call: TRBV28; clone_size: -; j_call: TRBJ1-2; d_call: -; cdr3_nt: TGTGCCAGCTGGGGACACAATTCTAACTATGGCTACACCTTC; cdr3_aa: CASWGHNSNYGYTF
v_call: TRBV20-1; clone_size: -; j_call: TRBJ1-3; d_call: -; cdr3_nt: TGCAGTGCTAGAGAGAGGGGGGGGGCTGGAAACACCATATATTTT; cdr3_aa: CSARERGGAGNTIYF
v_call: TRBV3-1; clone_size: -; j_call: TRBJ2-2; d_call: TRBD1; cdr3_nt: TGTGCCAGCAGGTTCACAGGGGCGGACGGGGAGCTGTTTTTT; cdr3_aa: CASRFTGADGELFF
v_call: TRBV6-6; clone_size: -; j_call: TRBJ2-3; d_call: -; cdr3_nt: TGTGCCAGCAGTTACTCCCAGGGGACAGATACGCAGTATTTT; cdr3_aa: CASSYSQGTDTQYF
v_call: TRBV4-3; clone_size: -; j_call: TRBJ1-2; d_call: TRBD1; cdr3_nt: TGCGCCAGCAGCCGGGACAGGGGAGCTAACTATGGCTACACCTTC; cdr3_aa: CASSRDRGANYGYTF
v_call: TRBV20-1; clone_size: -; j_call: TRBJ2-7; d_call: TRBD2; cdr3_nt: TGCAGTGCCTCGGTAGCGGGGGGCCTCTACGAGCAGTACTTC; cdr3_aa: CSASVAGGLYEQYF
v_call: TRBV5-1; clone_size: -; j_call: TRBJ1-4; d_call: -; cdr3_nt: TGCGCCAGCACCGAGGGGGACGTTGGTGAAAAACTGTTTTTT; cdr3_aa: CASTEGDVGEKLFF